This T cell receptor (beta chain) was sequenced for a study of radiotherapy plus CTLA-4 blockade in lung cancer. As for the study in general: Objective responses emerged in about 20% of patients, and roughly 28% attained disease control.

Overall study findings and caveats: Response, reportedly, was best predicted by interferon-beta along with early blood T cell clone dynamics.

Generated by immunoSEQ multiplex PCR, the TCRdb table keeps only in-frame clones and is missing some. This table holds approximately 100,000 clones, around 83% found once. About this clone: Its antigen remains unknown. Other DNA sequences within the sample encode an identical CDR3.

This clonotype originated in a human donor with non-small cell lung cancer who had a partial response to radiotherapy plus ipilimumab. Specimen: peripheral blood, collected from a patient treated with radiotherapy plus ipilimumab.

CDR3 sequence (DNA): TGTGCCAGCAGTGGCGACAGGGATGAGACCCAGTACTTC. Translated: CASSGDRDETQYF. The chain carries TRBV2 and TRBJ2-5; TRBD1 aligns across 7 bases. Germline loops: CDR1 SNHLY, CDR2 FYNNEI. The CDR3 spans 13 residues. With V trimmed by 4 bases and J by 5 bases, 4 bases remained unmatched.